This record concerns one T cell receptor beta chain sequence. Its antigen is as yet unknown. TCRdb's table, derived via immunoSEQ multiplex PCR, lists solely in-frame clones and lacks some. The table has 25,000 to 35,000 clones, around 90% seen once. This CDR3 contains 14 residues. CDR1 is SGHVS and CDR2 is FNYEAQ in the germline V gene. Trimming stripped 4 bases from V and 9 bases from J, with 13 bases between. This sample was taken from a study of T cells after posttransplantation cyclophosphamide. Study-wide points: Tissue-infiltrating T cells from skin or gut overlapped little with blood T cells.

This chain joins TRBV7-6 and TRBJ1-6; a possible D gene is TRBD1 (6 bases). This TCR was sampled from a woman between 40 and 55 years old with a blood cancer, CMV-positive, and with a related stem cell donor. The sample comprised PBMCs. CDR3 protein: CASSSGGAGSPLHF. In DNA form, the CDR3 reads TGTGCCAGCAGCTCCGGGGGGGCTGGTTCACCCCTCCACTTT.